This is a list of T cell receptor beta chains from one sample in a study of blood T cells in healthy people across ages. TCRdb re-analysed the 5' RACE reads in MiXCR, keeping a single row per CDR3 protein. The sample lists 1,500,000 or so distinct CDR3 sequences, 35% to 45% seen once, with just over 4% in the top ten. Sequenced input: blood. The receptor set was obtained from a woman aged 18-29 years in good health. The CDR3 runs from the conserved cysteine through the conserved F or W. A D gene is named only where the DNA matches it firmly. The size field is filled for only some rows; it gives once, few, many or a size class.

d_call j_call clone_size v_call cdr3_length cdr3_nt cdr3_aa
TRBD1 TRBJ1-2 few TRBV7-2 15 TGTGCCAGCAGCTTACTACAGGGGGCTAACTATGGCTACACCTTC CASSLLQGANYGYTF
- TRBJ1-5 many TRBV4-1 14 TGCGCCAGCAGCCAAGAAGGTAGCAATCAGCCCCAGCATTTT CASSQEGSNQPQHF
- TRBJ1-2 - TRBV20-1 15 TGCAGTGCGCCCGGGGAGGGAGTAGCTAACTATGGCTACACCTTC CSAPGEGVANYGYTF
- TRBJ2-3 many TRBV4-1 15 TGCGCCAGCAGCCTCTGGACTGGAAGCACAGATACGCAGTATTTT CASSLWTGSTDTQYF
TRBD2 TRBJ2-1 few TRBV4-3 16 TGCGCCAGCAGCCAAGGGGGACTAGCGGGGACGAATGAGCAGTTCTTC CASSQGGLAGTNEQFF
- TRBJ1-1 - TRBV4-2 15 TGTGCCAGCAGCCAAACCAGGGGTCACGGCACTGAAGCTTTCTTT CASSQTRGHGTEAFF
TRBD2 TRBJ2-7 few TRBV11-2 15 TGTGCCAGCAGCTGGACTAGCGGGGAGGTGAACGAGCAGTACTTC CASSWTSGEVNEQYF
TRBD2 TRBJ2-5 - TRBV7-8 15 TGTGCCAGCAGCCCGGGACTAGCGGGGAAGGAGACCCAGTACTTC CASSPGLAGKETQYF
- TRBJ1-2 few TRBV6-2/TRBV6-3 14 TGTGCCAGCAGTGACGCCGGCAGGAGCTATGGCTACACCTTC CASSDAGRSYGYTF
- TRBJ2-7 - TRBV20-1 14 TGCAGTGTTAGTAAGCCGGAGCTCGCCTACGAGCAGTACTTC CSVSKPELAYEQYF
TRBD2 TRBJ2-5 many TRBV28 15 TGTGCCAGCAGTTTGGGCGGGAGAAGTACGTCGACCCAGTACTTC CASSLGGRSTSTQYF
TRBD2 TRBJ2-3 few TRBV5-5 14 TGTGCCAGCAGCTCCCTAGCGGACACAGATACGCAGTATTTT CASSSLADTDTQYF
- TRBJ2-7 - TRBV4-1 14 TGCGCCAGCAGCCAAGAGGCAGGGCTCTACGAGCAGTACTTC CASSQEAGLYEQYF
- TRBJ2-3 - TRBV27 16 TGTGCCAGCAGTTTAAGGGACCCGCCCGTTACAGATACGCAGTATTTT CASSLRDPPVTDTQYF
- TRBJ1-1 - TRBV12-3/TRBV12-4 17 TGTGCCAGCAGCCTTGAGACGTTTGGACTGCGTGGCACTGAAGCTTTCTTT CASSLETFGLRGTEAFF
TRBD1 TRBJ1-4 - TRBV7-9 16 TGTGCCAGCAGCCCTATCAGCGACAGGGGGAATGAAAAACTGTTTTTT CASSPISDRGNEKLFF